The present T cell receptor beta chain was sequenced within a study of blood T cell repertoires in COVID-19. Study-level information: Donors in the United States, Italy and Spain gave samples during acute or convalescent COVID-19.

Measured with immunoSEQ multiplex PCR; TCRdb has only the in-frame clones, and not every one. The sample records about 61,000 clones, over 75% being singletons. Germline V gives CDR1 MDHEN, CDR2 SYDVKM. The CDR3 sequence is 16 residues long. V lost 8 bases and J lost 2; bases outside the gene matches: 12. The rearrangement joins TRBV28 to TRBJ1-3, with 7 bases fitting TRBD1. The receptor's source is a man older than 75 with active or convalescent COVID-19. Sequencing used peripheral blood. CDR3 region: CASLSLGGLTGNTIYF. The DNA of the CDR3 is TGTGCCAGCCTCTCACTAGGGGGCCTCACTGGAAACACCATATATTTT.